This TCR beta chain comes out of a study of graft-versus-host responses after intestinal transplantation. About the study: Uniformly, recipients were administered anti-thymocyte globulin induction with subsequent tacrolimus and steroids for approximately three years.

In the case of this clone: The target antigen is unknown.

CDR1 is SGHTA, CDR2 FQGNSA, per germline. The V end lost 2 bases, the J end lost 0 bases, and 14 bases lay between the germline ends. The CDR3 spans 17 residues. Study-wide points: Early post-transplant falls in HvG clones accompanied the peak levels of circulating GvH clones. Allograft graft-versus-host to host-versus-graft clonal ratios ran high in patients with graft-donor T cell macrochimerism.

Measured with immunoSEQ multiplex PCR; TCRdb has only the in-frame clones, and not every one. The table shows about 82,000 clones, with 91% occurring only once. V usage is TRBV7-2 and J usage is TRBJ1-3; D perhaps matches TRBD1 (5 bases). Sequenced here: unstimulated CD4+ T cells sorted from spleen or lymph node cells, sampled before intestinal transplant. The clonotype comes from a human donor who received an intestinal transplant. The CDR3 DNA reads TGTGCCAGCAGCTTAAGGGTTTCAGGGTACTCTGGAAACACCATATATTTT. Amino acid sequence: CASSLRVSGYSGNTIYF.